The clone carrying this T cell receptor beta chain was seen ten or more times. Its antigen remains unidentified. Template switching added a universal primer binding site, and final cDNA carried unique molecular identifiers. TCRdb processed the 5' RACE reads anew with MiXCR; each CDR3 protein has one entry. The table lists 690,000 or so distinct CDR3 sequences, approximately 6.1% of them singletons. The data are from a study of identical twins. Deletions cut 4 bases from V and 0 bases from J, with 13 bases between. The CDR3 length is 16 residues. CDR1 is LNHNV, CDR2 YYDKDF, per germline (reference sequence). Study-wide findings and caveats: Out-of-frame alpha sequences shared by twins were enriched for low generation probability. Zero-insertion findings could be partly confounded by invariant cells (MAIT and iNKT cells). Instead of following the same donors, the conclusions were based on cross-sectional statistical analysis.

The genes are TRBV15 and TRBJ2-1; D gene uncertain. Source material: naive T cells sorted from blood. The receptor's source is a man aged 18 to 35 in good health. The CDR3 sequence: CATSTRTQSSYNEQFF. The DNA of the CDR3 is TGTGCCACCAGCACCCGGACGCAAAGCTCCTACAATGAGCAGTTCTTC.